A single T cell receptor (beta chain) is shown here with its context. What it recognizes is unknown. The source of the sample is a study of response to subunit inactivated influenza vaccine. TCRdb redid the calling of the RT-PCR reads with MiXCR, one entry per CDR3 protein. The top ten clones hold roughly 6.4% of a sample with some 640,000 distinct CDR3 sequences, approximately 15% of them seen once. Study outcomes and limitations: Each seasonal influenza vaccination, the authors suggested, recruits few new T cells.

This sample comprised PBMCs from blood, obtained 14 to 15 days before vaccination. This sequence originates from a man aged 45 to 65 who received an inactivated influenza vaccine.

CDR3 in DNA: TGCGCCAGCAGCTTGGGGCCCTCGGACCCACTGGGCGGGGAGCTGTTTTTT. It codes for CASSLGPSDPLGGELFF. The V gene is TRBV5-1, the J gene TRBJ2-2; D unresolved. The V gene's germline CDR1 is SGHRS and CDR2 YFSETQ. The CDR3 is made up of 17 amino acids. V gave up 0 bases and J gave up 7 bases, with 19 bases separating them.